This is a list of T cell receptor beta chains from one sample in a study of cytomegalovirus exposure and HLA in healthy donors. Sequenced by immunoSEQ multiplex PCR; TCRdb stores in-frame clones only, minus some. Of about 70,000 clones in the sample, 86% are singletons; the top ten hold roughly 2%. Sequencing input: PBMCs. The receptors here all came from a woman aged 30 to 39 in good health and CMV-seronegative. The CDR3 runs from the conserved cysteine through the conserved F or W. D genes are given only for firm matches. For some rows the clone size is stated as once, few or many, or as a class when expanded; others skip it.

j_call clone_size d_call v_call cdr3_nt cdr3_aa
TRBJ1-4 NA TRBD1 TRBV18 TGTGCCAGCTCAGGAACTCAGGGGGCGACTAATGAAAAACTGTTTTTT CASSGTQGATNEKLFF
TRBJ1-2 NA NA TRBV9 TGTGCCAGCAGCGTCGAAGGGGCTGGTGGCTACACCTTC CASSVEGAGGYTF
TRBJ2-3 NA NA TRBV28 TGTGCCAGCAGTTTAATAGGGGGGGCCACAGATACGCAGTATTTT CASSLIGGATDTQYF
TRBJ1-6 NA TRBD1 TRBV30 TGTGCCTGGAGGGGACAGATAAATTCACCCCTCCACTTT CAWRGQINSPLHF
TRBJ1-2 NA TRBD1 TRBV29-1 TGCAGCGTTTCTACGGACAGGGGTTATGGCTACACCTTC CSVSTDRGYGYTF
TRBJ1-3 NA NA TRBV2 TGTGCCAGCAGTGGACAGATCTCTGGAAACACCATATATTTT CASSGQISGNTIYF
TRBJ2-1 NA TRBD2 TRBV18 TGTGCCAGCTCACCTTCCGCGGGGGGTGAGCAGTTCTTC CASSPSAGGEQFF
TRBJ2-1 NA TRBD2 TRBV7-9 TGTGCCAGCAGCCTAGCCGCAACTAGCGGGGTCCGCAATGAGCAGTTCTTC CASSLAATSGVRNEQFF
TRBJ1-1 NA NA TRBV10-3 TGTGCCAGCAAAAAGGACAGCATGAACACTGAAGCTTTCTTT CASKKDSMNTEAFF
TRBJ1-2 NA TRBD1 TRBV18 TGTGCCAGCTCACCCGGAGGACAGGGAAACTATGGCTACACCTTC CASSPGGQGNYGYTF
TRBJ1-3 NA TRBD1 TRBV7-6 TGTGCCAGCAGCTTAGCAAGGTCCGGGACAGGGTACGGAAACACCATATATTTT CASSLARSGTGYGNTIYF
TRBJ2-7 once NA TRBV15 TGTGCCACCAGCAGAGATATGGCGGAGCTTCCCTACGAGCAGTACTTC CATSRDMAELPYEQYF
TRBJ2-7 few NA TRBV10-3 TGTGCCATCAGTGAGTCCTTTCGTGCGCTCTCCTACGAGCAGTACTTC CAISESFRALSYEQYF
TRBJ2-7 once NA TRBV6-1 TGTGCCAGCAGTTGGGACAACTCCTACGAGCAGTACTTC CASSWDNSYEQYF
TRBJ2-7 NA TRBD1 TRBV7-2 TGTGCCAGCAGCATATGGGACAGGGGCGCCTACGAGCAGTACTTC CASSIWDRGAYEQYF
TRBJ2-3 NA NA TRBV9 TGTGCTAGCAGCGTAGAGCCACTCACAGATACGCAGTATTTT CASSVEPLTDTQYF
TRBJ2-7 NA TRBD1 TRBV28 TGTGCCAGCAGTTTAGTACAGGGGTGGTTCGAGCAGTACTTC CASSLVQGWFEQYF
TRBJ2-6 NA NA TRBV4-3 TGCGCCAGCAGCCAAGTCATGACAGGCGTAACGTCTGGGGCCAACGTCCTGACTTTC CASSQVMTGVTSGANVLTF
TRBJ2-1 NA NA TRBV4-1 TGCGCCAGCAGCCAAGATCCCGGGTTTAGCTCCTACAATGAGCAGTTCTTC CASSQDPGFSSYNEQFF
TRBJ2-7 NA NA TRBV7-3 TGTGCCAGCAGCTTAAGGCAGGATTCCTACGAGCAGTACTTC CASSLRQDSYEQYF
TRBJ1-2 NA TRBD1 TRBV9 TGTGCCAGCAGCTCGGGACAGGGGGATGGCTACACCTTC CASSSGQGDGYTF
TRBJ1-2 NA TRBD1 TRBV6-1 TGTGCCAGCAGGCCGGGACAGGTGCCTGGCTACACCTTC CASRPGQVPGYTF
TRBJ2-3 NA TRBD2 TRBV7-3 TGTGCCAGCAGCCCCGGGACTAGCGGGGGCCTAGATACGCAGTATTTT CASSPGTSGGLDTQYF
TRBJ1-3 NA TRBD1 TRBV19 TGTGCCAGTACCATCGGACAGGGGGCTGGAAACACCATATATTTT CASTIGQGAGNTIYF
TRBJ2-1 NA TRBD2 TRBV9 TGTGCCAGCAGCGTAGGGACTAGCGAGATCTACAATGAGCAGTTCTTC CASSVGTSEIYNEQFF
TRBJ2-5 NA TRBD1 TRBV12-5 TGTGCTAGTGGTTCCTCGATCCTAAGACAGGGGGGGGAGACCCAGTACTTC CASGSSILRQGGETQYF
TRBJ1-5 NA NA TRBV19 TGTGCCAGTACCAATAAGAGGGGGGGTTGGCAGCCCCAGCATTTT CASTNKRGGWQPQHF
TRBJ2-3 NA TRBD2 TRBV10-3 TGTGCCATCAGTGCTCCACTAGCGGGAGTGCAAGATACGCAGTATTTT CAISAPLAGVQDTQYF
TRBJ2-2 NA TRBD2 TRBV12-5 TGTGCTAGTGGTTCTGGGACTAGCCCGAACACCGGGGAGCTGTTTTTT CASGSGTSPNTGELFF
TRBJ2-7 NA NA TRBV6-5 TGTGCCAGCAGTTACTCGACTGCGGGCTCCTACGAGCAGTACTTC CASSYSTAGSYEQYF
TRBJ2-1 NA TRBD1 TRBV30 TGTGCCTGGCGACGCAGGGGGCGAGGGTTCAATGAGCAGTTCTTC CAWRRRGRGFNEQFF
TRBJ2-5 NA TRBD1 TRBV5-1 TGCGCCAGCAGCTTGGGGGCAGGGGGAAGCCAAGAGACCCAGTACTTC CASSLGAGGSQETQYF
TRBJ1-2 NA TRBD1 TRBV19 TGTGCCAGTAGTGAGACCGGGACAGCCTATGGCTACACCTTC CASSETGTAYGYTF
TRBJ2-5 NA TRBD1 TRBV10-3 TGTGCCACCCGGACAGGGAACAGCGTCGTTCAAGAGACCCAGTACTTC CATRTGNSVVQETQYF
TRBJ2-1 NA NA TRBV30 TGTGCCTGGAGTGGCGGTCGAAGCTCCTACAATGAGCAGTTCTTC CAWSGGRSSYNEQFF
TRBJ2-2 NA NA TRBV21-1 TGTGCCAGCAGCAAAGGAAGGACAGACACCGGGGAGCTGTTTTTT CASSKGRTDTGELFF
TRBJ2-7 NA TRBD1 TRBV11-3 TGTGCCAGCAGACCGGGACAGGGCTACGAGCAGTACTTC CASRPGQGYEQYF
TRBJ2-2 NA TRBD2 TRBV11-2 TGTGCCAGCAAAAGGGGACTAGCGGGAGGGGCGGGCGGGGAGCTGTTTTTT CASKRGLAGGAGGELFF
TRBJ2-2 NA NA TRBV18 TGTGCCAGCTCGAGGGGGAGAGACACCGGGGAGCTGTTTTTT CASSRGRDTGELFF
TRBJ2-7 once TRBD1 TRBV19 TGTGCCAGTAGTATCCGACAGGGGGGATTCTACGAGCAGTACTTC CASSIRQGGFYEQYF
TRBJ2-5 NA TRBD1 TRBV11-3 TGTGCCAGCAGCTCGGGGACAGTCGAGACCCAGTACTTC CASSSGTVETQYF
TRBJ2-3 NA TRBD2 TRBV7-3 TGTGCCAGCAGCCCCGGGCTAGCGGGATCGGATACGCAGTATTTT CASSPGLAGSDTQYF